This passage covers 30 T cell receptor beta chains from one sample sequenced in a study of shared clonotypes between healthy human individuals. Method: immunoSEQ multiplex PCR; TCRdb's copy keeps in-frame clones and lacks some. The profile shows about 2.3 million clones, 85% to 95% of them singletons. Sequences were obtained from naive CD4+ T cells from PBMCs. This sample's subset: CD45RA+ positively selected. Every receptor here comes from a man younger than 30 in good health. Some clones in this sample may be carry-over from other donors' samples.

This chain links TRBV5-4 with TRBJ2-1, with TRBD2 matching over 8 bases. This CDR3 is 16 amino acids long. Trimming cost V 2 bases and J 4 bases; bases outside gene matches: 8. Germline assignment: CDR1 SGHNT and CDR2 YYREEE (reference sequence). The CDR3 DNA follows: TGTGCCAGCAGCTTTGGGACTAGGGTGGGTTACAATGAGCAGTTCTTC. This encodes CASSFGTRVGYNEQFF. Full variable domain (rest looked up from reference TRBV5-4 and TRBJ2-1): ETGVTQSPTHLIKTRGQQVTLRCSSQSGHNTVSWYQQALGQGPQFIFQYYREEENGRGNFPPRFSGLQFPNYSSELNVNALELDDSALYLCASSFGTRVGYNEQFFGPGTRLTVL.

The CDR3: CASSLSPGQNYGYTF. The CDR3 DNA reads as TGTGCCAGCAGCTTGTCCCCAGGGCAAAACTATGGCTACACCTTC. The chain joins TRBV7-9 to TRBJ1-2; a weak D match, TRBD1 (5 bases). The CDR3 loop spans 15 amino acids. Trimming left V 3 bases short and J 2 bases short, with 13 bases between. Looked up from germline, CDR1 is SEHNR and CDR2 is FQNEAQ (reference sequence).

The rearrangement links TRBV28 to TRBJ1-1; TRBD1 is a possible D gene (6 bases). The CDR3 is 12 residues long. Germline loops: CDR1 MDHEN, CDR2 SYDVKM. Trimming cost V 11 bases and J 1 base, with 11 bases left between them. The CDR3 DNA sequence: TGTGCCCACGGGACACCGAACACTGAAGCTTTCTTT. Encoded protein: CAHGTPNTEAFF. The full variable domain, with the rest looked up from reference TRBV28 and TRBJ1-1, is DVKVTQSSRYLVKRTGEKVFLECVQDMDHENMFWYRQDPGLGLRLIYFSYDVKMKEKGDIPEGYSVSREKKERFSLILESASTNQTSMYLCAHGTPNTEAFFGQGTRLTVV.

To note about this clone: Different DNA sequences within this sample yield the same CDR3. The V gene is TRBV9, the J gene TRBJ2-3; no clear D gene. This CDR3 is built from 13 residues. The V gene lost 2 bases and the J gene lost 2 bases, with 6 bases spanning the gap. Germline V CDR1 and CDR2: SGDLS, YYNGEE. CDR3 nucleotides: TGTGCCAGCAGCGTCGGATTCACAGATACGCAGTATTTT. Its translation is CASSVGFTDTQYF.

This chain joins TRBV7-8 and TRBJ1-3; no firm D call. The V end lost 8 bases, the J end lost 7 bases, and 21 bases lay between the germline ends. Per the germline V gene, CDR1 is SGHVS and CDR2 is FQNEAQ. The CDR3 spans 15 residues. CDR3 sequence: CASCGSPSNWNTIYF. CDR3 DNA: TGTGCCAGCTGCGGCAGCCCGAGTAATTGGAACACCATATATTTT.

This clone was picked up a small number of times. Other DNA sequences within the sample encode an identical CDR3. In DNA form, the CDR3 reads TGTGCCAGCAGCGTAACGGGATCCTACAATGAGCAGTTCTTC. It translates to CASSVTGSYNEQFF. The V and J genes are TRBV9 and TRBJ2-1; possibly TRBD2 for D (5 bases). The CDR3 consists of 14 residues. V lost 1 base to trimming and J lost 1 base, with 6 bases between them. Germline CDR1 SGDLS, CDR2 YYNGEE.

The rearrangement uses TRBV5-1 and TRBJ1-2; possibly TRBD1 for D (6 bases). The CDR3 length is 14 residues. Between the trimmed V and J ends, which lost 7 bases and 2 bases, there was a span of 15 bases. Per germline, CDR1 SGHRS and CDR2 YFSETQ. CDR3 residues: CASQGTPANYGYTF. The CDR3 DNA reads TGCGCCAGCCAAGGGACACCAGCCAACTATGGCTACACCTTC.

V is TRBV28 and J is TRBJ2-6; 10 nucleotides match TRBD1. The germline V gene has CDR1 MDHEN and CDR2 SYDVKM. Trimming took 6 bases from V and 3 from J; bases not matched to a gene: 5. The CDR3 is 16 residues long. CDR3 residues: CASRRQGALGANVLTF. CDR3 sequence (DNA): TGTGCCAGCAGGAGACAGGGGGCGCTTGGGGCCAACGTCCTGACTTTC.

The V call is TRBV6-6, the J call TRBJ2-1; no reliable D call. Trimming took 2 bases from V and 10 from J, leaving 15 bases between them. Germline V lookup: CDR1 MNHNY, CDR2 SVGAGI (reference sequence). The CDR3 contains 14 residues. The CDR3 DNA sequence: TGTGCCAGCAGTTACGGAGAACCACCTCCCGAGCAGTTCTTC. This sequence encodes CASSYGEPPPEQFF.

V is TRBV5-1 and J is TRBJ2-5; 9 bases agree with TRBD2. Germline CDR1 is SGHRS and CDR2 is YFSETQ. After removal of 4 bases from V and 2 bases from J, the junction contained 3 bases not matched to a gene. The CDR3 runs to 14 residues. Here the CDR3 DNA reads TGCGCCAGCAGCATAGCGGGAGATCAAGAGACCCAGTACTTC. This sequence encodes CASSIAGDQETQYF.

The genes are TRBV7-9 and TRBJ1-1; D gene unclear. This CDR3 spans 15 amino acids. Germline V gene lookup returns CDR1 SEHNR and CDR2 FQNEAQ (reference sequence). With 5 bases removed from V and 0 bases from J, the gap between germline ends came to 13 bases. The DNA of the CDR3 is TGTGCCAGCAGCCCGGGTAGGGCGGTGAACACTGAAGCTTTCTTT. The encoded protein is CASSPGRAVNTEAFF.

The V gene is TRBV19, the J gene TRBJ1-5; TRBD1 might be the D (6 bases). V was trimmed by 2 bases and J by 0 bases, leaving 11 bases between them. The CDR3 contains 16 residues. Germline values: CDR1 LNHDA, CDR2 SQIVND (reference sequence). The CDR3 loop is CASSITGLNSNQPQHF. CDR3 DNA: TGTGCCAGTAGTATAACAGGGCTCAATAGCAATCAGCCCCAGCATTTT.

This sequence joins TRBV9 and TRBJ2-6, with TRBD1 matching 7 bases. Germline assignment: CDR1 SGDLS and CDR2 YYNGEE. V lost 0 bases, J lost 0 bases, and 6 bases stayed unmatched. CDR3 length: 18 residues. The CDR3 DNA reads TGTGCCAGCAGCGTAGGGGCAGGGGACAGCTCTGGGGCCAACGTCCTGACTTTC. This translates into CASSVGAGDSSGANVLTF.

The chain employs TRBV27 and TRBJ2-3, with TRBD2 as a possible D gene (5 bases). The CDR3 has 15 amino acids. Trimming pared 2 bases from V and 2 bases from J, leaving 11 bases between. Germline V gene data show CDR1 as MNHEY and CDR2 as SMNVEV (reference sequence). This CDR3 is CASSLRGFNTDTQYF. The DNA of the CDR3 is TGTGCCAGCAGTTTACGGGGATTCAACACAGATACGCAGTATTTT.

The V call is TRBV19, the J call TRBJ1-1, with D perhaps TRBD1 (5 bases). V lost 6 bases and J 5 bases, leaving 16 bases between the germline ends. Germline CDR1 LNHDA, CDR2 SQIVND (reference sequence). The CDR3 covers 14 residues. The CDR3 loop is CASRSPGQGTEAFF. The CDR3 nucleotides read TGTGCCAGTAGGTCGCCAGGGCAAGGGACTGAAGCTTTCTTT. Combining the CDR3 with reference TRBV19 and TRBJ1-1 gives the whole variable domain DGGITQSPKYLFRKEGQNVTLSCEQNLNHDAMYWYRQDPGQGLRLIYYSQIVNDFQKGDIAEGYSVSREKKESFPLTVTSAQKNPTAFYLCASRSPGQGTEAFFGQGTRLTVV.

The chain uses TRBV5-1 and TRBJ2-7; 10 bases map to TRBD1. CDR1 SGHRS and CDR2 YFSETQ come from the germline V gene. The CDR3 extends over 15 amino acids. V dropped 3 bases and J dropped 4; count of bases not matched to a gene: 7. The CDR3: CASSSEGTGVYEQYF. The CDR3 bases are TGCGCCAGCAGCTCGGAAGGGACAGGGGTATACGAGCAGTACTTC.

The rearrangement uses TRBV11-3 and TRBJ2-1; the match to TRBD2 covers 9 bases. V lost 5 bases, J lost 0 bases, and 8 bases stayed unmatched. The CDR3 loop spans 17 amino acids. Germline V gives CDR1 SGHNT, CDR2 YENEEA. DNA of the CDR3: TGTGCCAGCAGCGCGGGGGGGAAGACGAGCTCCTACAATGAGCAGTTCTTC. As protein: CASSAGGKTSSYNEQFF.

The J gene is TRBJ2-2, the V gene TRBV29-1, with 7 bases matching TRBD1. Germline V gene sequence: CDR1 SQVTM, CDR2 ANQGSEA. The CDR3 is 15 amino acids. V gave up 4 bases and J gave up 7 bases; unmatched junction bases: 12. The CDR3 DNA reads TGCAGCGTTGGGGACCCCGGGACAGTTATCGGGGAGCTGTTTTTT. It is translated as CSVGDPGTVIGELFF.

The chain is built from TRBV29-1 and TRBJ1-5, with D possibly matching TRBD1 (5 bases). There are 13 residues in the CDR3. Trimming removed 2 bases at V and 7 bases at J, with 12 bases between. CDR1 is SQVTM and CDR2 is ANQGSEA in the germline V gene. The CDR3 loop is CSVESGRGQPQHF. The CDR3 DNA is TGCAGCGTTGAATCAGGGCGTGGGCAGCCCCAGCATTTT.

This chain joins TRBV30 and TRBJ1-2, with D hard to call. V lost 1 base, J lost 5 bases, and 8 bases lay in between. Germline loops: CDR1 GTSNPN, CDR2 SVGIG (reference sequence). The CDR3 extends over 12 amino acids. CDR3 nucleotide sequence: TGTGCCTGGAGTGAACAGCCTTATGGCTACACCTTC. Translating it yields CAWSEQPYGYTF.

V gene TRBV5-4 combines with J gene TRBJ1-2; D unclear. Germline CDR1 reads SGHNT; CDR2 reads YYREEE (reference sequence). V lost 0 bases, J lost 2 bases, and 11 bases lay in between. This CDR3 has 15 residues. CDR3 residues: CASSLGGGLNYGYTF. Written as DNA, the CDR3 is TGTGCCAGCAGCTTGGGGGGTGGACTCAACTATGGCTACACCTTC. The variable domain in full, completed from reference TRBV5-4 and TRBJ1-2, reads ETGVTQSPTHLIKTRGQQVTLRCSSQSGHNTVSWYQQALGQGPQFIFQYYREEENGRGNFPPRFSGLQFPNYSSELNVNALELDDSALYLCASSLGGGLNYGYTFGSGTRLTVV.

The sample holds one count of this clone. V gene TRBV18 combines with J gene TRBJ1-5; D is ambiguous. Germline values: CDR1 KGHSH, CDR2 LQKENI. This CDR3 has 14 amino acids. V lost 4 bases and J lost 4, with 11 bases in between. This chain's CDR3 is CASSLALLNQPQHF. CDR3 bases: TGTGCCAGCTCACTCGCCTTGCTGAATCAGCCCCAGCATTTT.

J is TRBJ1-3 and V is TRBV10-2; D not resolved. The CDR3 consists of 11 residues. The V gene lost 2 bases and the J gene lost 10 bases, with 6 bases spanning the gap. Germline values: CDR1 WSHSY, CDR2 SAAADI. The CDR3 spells CASSEETTIYF. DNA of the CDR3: TGCGCCAGCAGTGAGGAGACAACCATATATTTT.

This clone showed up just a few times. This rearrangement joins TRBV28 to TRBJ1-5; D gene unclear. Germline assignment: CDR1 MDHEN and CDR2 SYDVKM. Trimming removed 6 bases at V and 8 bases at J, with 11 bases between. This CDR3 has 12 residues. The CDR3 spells CASSDIEEPQHF. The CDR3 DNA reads TGTGCCAGCAGCGATATAGAGGAGCCCCAGCATTTT.

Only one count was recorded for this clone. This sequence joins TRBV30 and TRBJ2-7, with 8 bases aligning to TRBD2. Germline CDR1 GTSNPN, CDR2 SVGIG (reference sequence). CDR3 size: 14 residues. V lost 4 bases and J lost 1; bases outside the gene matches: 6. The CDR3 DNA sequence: TGTGCCTGGACAAGCGGGAGAAGGTCCTACGAGCAGTACTTC. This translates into CAWTSGRRSYEQYF. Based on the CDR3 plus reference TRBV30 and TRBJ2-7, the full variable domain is SQTIHQWPATLVQPVGSPLSLECTVEGTSNPNLYWYRQAAGRGLQLLFYSVGIGQISSEVPQNLSASRPQDRQFILSSKKLLLSDSGFYLCAWTSGRRSYEQYFGPGTRLTVT.

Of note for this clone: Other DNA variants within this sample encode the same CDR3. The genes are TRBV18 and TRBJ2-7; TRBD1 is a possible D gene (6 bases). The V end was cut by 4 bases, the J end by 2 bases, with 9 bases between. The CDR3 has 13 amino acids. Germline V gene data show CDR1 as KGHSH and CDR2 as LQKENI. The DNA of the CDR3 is TGTGCCAGCTCACGGGGACAAGCCTACGAGCAGTACTTC. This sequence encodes CASSRGQAYEQYF.

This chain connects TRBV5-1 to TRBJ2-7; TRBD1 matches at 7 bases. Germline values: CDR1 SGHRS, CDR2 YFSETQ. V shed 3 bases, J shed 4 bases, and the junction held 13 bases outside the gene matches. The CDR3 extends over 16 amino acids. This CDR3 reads CASSSRTGFGEYEQYF. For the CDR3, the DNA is TGCGCCAGCAGCTCCCGGACAGGCTTTGGCGAGTACGAGCAGTACTTC.

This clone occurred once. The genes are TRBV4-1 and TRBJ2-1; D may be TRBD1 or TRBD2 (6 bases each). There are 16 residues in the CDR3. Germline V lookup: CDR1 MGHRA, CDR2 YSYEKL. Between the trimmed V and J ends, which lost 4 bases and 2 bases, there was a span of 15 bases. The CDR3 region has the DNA TGCGCCAGCAGCCCCGGGGGCGGGCAAGCCTACAATGAGCAGTTCTTC. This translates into CASSPGGGQAYNEQFF.

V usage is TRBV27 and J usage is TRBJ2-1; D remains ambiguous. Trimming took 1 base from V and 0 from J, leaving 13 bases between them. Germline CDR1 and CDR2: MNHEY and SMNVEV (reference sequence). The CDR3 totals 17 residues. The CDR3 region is CASSLWAAASSYNEQFF. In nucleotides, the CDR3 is TGTGCCAGCAGTTTATGGGCTGCGGCCAGCTCCTACAATGAGCAGTTCTTC.

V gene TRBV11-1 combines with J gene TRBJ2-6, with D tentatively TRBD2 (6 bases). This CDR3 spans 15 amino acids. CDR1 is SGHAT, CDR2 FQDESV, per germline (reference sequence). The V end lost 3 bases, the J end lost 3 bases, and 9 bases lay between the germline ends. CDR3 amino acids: CASSFQGGGANVLTF. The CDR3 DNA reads TGTGCCAGCAGCTTTCAGGGAGGTGGGGCCAACGTCCTGACTTTC.